The present T cell receptor (beta chain) was sequenced within a study of T cell repertoires in ileal Crohn's disease. Time point of the sample: neoterminal ileum biopsy at postoperative endoscopy, about 6 months after surgery. Of note for this clone: Its matching antigen is unknown.

Study-wide points: High-frequency clones were more common in sorted CD8 than CD4 cells.

CDR1 SGHVS and CDR2 FQNEAQ come from the germline V gene. With 5 bases removed from V and 6 bases from J, the gap between germline ends came to 10 bases. This CDR3 has 13 amino acids. TCRdb keeps only in-frame clones here, not all; method: immunoSEQ multiplex PCR. Altogether 55,000 to 65,000 clones are present, less than 90% being singletons, with the ten largest covering under 2.5%. The sequencing input was ileal tissue. This sequence joins TRBV7-8 and TRBJ2-2, with a weak D call TRBD1 (6 bases). The TCR comes from an adult with Crohn's disease. CDR3 residues: CASSQGRAGELFF. The CDR3, as DNA: TGTGCCAGCAGCCAGGGGCGTGCCGGGGAGCTGTTTTTT.